This T cell receptor (beta chain) was profiled in a study of a mutant IDH1 vaccine in newly diagnosed glioma. For the study at large: Vaccines were begun 4-6 weeks after radiotherapy alone, or with temozolomide cycles.

V was shortened by 5 bases and J by 5 bases, with 9 bases between the two germline ends. Germline assignment: CDR1 SGHVS and CDR2 FQNEAQ. The CDR3 runs 12 residues. Time point defined: week 35, safety follow-up. Every vaccination contained 300 ug of the mutant IDH1 20-mer peptide and was paired with topical imiquimod. TCRdb keeps only in-frame clones here, not all; method: immunoSEQ multiplex PCR. The sample holds some 42,000 clones; 75% to 85% are singletons and the top ten take about 4.6%. Note on this clone: What it binds is not known.

The clonotype comes from a woman between 45 and 65 years old with glioma. This sample comprised PBMCs, obtained from a glioma patient whose treatment included an IDH1 peptide vaccine. The J gene is TRBJ1-1, the V gene TRBV7-8; D is unresolved. The CDR3, as DNA: TGTGCCAGCAGCCAAGGTGTGACTGAAGCTTTCTTT. Amino acid sequence: CASSQGVTEAFF.